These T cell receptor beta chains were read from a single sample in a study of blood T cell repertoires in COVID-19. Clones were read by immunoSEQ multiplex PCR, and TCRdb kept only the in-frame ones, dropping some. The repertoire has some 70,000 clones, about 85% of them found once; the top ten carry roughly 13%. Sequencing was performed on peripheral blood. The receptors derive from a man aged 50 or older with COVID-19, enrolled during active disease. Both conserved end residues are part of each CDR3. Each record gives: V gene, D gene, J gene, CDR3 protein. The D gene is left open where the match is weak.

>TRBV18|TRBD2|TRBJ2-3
CASSPPSGRSTDTQYF
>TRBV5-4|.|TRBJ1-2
CASSFQQFNYGYTF
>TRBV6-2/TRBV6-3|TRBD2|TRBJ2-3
CASSLAGGSPDTQYF
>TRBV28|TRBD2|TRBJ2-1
CASSLTSGRSVDEQFF
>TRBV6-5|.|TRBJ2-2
CASGFTGELFF
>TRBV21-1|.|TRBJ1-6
CASRRNSPLHF
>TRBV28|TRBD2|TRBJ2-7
CASSGRRGLAVYEQYF
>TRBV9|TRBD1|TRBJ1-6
CASSEGGQAANSPLHF
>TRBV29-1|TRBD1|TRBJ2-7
CSVSTRTGGYEQYF
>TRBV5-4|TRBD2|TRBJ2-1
CASRLAGPYPNEQFF
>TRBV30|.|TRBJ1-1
CAWSQALGTEAFF
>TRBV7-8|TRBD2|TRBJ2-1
CASSLQAGDDQNNEQFF
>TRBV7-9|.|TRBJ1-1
CASSLRGGLQNTEAFF
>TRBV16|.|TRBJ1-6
CASSPFFIPRHSSSPLHF
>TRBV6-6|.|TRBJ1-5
CASSYQQVSNQPQHF
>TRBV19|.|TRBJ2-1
CAATSQGYEQFF
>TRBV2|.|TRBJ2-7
CASNGHYEQYF
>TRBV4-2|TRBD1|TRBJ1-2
CASSQGGQGGYGYTF
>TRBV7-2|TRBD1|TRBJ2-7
CASSLDRGPDEQYF
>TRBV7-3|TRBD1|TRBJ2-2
CASSPKTGATGELFF
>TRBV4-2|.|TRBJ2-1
CASSFSGDLPEQFF
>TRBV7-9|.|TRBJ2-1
CASSHGLINEQFF
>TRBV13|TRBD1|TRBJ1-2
CASSPRRQGPPFGYTF
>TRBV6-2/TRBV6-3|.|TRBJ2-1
CASSYSVVANEQFF
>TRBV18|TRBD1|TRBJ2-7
CASSPGTGAFYEQYF
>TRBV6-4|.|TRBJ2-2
CASSPTQGSIGTGELFF
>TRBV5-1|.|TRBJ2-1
CASSLYEAYNEQFF
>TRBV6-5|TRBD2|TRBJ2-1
CAAGLAAYNEQFF
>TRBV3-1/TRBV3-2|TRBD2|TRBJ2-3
CASSQVVAGADTQYF
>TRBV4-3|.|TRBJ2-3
CASSQDARDSATDTQYF
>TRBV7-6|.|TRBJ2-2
CASSSVALPGTGELFF
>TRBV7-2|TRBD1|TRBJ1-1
CASSTQGANTEAFF
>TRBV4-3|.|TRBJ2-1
CASSQGTGSYNEQFF
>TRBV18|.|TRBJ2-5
CASSPARGQETQYF
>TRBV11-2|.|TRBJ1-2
CASSSGGGALSYTF
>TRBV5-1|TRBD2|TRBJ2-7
CASSQRQAGSEQYF
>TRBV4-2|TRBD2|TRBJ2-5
CASSQDRLSGSSQETQYF
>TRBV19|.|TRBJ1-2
CASRRGEANYGYTF
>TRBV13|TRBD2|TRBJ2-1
CASSASGTSGLNEQFF
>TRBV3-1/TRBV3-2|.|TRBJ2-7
CASSRRGPYEQYF
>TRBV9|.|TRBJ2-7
CASSVGGYTYEQYF
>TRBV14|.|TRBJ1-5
CASSQGLSQPQHF
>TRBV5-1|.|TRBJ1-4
CASSLAPSGAGEKLFF
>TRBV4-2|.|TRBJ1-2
CASSPRGEGGYTF
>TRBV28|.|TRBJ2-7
CASTTTGYEQYF
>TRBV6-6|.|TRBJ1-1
CASSSKTGQNTEAFF
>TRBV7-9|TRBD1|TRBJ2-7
CASSLRQGSGHEQYF
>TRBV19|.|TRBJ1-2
CASRRAGEAGGYTF
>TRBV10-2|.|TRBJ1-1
CASSETQGSWNTEAFF
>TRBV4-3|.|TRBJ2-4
CASSQDSPGVGVVKNIQYF
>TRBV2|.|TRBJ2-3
CASNLRTDTQYF
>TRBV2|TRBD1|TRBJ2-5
CASSEVDRVKTQYF